The sequence of this T cell receptor (beta chain) was determined in a study of T cell repertoires in cytomegalovirus infection (dated by TCRdb to 2018 to 2020). For the wider study: Because public TCR beta signatures pointed to carriage of CMV infection together with the matching HLA type, the HLA type of each donor mattered for the analysis. Overall study results and their limits: In both this cohort and an independent approximately 350-donor cohort, the cumulative frequency of public TCR beta family members distinguished carriers of CMV infection plus the relevant HLA type. The ex vivo response was dominated by HLA-C-restricted CMV-specific TCR beta clonotypes, which also provided the single most frequent clonotype in two of eight donors.

CDR1 and CDR2 are read off the germline V gene as MDHEN and SYDVKM. Measured from the cysteine to the phenylalanine, the CDR3 is 11 residues long. Here the CDR3 DNA is all that survives: 33 bases in frame from base 1. V drops 11 bases and J drops 0 bases, leaving 4 bases in between. The data were produced on an Illumina HiSeq 1500. TCRdb took the public reads, trimmed them with fastp at Q25, ran MiXCR for clone calling and kept in-frame beta chains. Each entry merges the rows of one CDR3 protein and shows their most common DNA and genes. A total of 200,000 to 250,000 distinct CDR3 sequences appear in this sample, roughly 6.5% of them only once. The ten largest clones take up around 6.5% of the sample. In this sample, this clonotype turned up many times. The antigen it binds to is not known. The sample holds no much larger clone one base away, and base qualities are not on file.

The sequence came from a human donor in good health (CMV status not recorded). Some clones in this sample may be carry-over from other donors' samples. Material: PBMCs. The chain couples TRBV28 to TRBJ1-4; no D gene call is confident. This receptor has the CDR3 CAGATNEKLFF. The sequenced DNA: TGTGCCGGGGCAACTAATGAAAAACTGTTTTTT.